Listed here are 22 T cell receptor beta chains from one sample, sequenced in a study of T cell responses to AZD1222 COVID-19 vaccine. Some clones are missing from TCRdb's copy, which holds only in-frame ones; the method was immunoSEQ multiplex PCR. The sample lists roughly 120,000 clones, 80% to 90% occurring once. The sample here was peripheral blood, taken on day 0 of AZD1222 vaccination. The receptors shown here come from an adult in good health.

The chain has TRBV11-2 and TRBJ2-5, with 12 positions matching TRBD1. CDR1 SGHAT and CDR2 FQNNGV come from the germline V gene. V lost 4 bases to trimming and J lost 5 bases; unmatched junction nucleotides: 5. The CDR3 length is 15 residues. The CDR3 nucleotides read TGTGCCAGCAGCTCGGGACAGGGGGCAGGGGAGACCCAGTACTTC. Amino acid sequence: CASSSGQGAGETQYF.

The chain uses TRBV19 and TRBJ2-2, with 9 bases that match TRBD1. Germline CDR1 is LNHDA and CDR2 is SQIVND (reference sequence). CDR3 size: 17 residues. J gave up 3 bases and V 8 bases, and 13 bases lay outside the gene matches. The CDR3 reads CASGGPTGGRYTGELFF. The CDR3, as DNA: TGTGCCAGTGGAGGACCGACAGGGGGTAGATACACCGGGGAGCTGTTTTTT.

This clone occurred once. V gene TRBV3-1 (or the pseudogene TRBV3-2) combines with J gene TRBJ2-1, with no clear D. Trimming stripped 1 base from V and 9 bases from J, with 10 bases between. Germline loops: CDR1 LGHDT, CDR2 YNNKEL (reference sequence). This CDR3 region has 13 residues. For the CDR3, the DNA is TGTGCCAGCAGCCAAGTGGCCACGGGTGAGCAGTTCTTC. Its translation: CASSQVATGEQFF.

This clone appeared a single time. V is TRBV15 and J is TRBJ2-1, with 11 bases aligning to TRBD2. The CDR3 length is 15 residues. Trimming cost V 5 bases and J 1 base; bases outside gene matches: 1. Germline-derived CDR1 and CDR2 are LNHNV and YYDKDF (reference sequence). Written as DNA, the CDR3 is TGTGCCACCAGCCTAGCGGGAGGTTCCTACAATGAGCAGTTCTTC. Protein product: CATSLAGGSYNEQFF.

The chain joins TRBV5-6 to TRBJ2-3; D is ambiguous. The CDR3 loop spans 16 amino acids. V gave up 0 bases and J gave up 0 bases, with 11 bases separating them. Germline CDR1 is SGHDT and CDR2 is YYEEEE. In nucleotides, the CDR3 is TGTGCCAGCAGCTTGGCTCCCGTCAAGAGCACAGATACGCAGTATTTT. This codes for CASSLAPVKSTDTQYF.

The chain links TRBV3-1 (or the pseudogene TRBV3-2) to TRBJ2-1; 8 bases align to TRBD1. The V gene end was trimmed by 1 base and the J gene end by 3 bases; junction bases not matched to a gene: 2. This CDR3 has 15 amino acids. CDR1 and CDR2 (germline): LGHDT, YNNKEL (reference sequence). For the CDR3, the DNA is TGTGCCAGCAGCCAAGCTGGACAGGGCTACAATGAGCAGTTCTTC. It translates to CASSQAGQGYNEQFF.

The rearrangement links TRBV28 to TRBJ1-4, with D unresolved. V lost 2 bases, J lost 9 bases, and 7 bases lay in between. Germline CDR1 MDHEN, CDR2 SYDVKM. The length of the CDR3 is 12 residues. The chain's CDR3 is CASSLGRKKLFF. In nucleotides, the CDR3 is TGTGCCAGCAGTTTAGGCAGAAAAAAACTGTTTTTT.

V is TRBV4-1 and J is TRBJ2-1; D is perhaps TRBD2 (5 bases). The CDR3 has 14 amino acids. V gave up 3 bases and J gave up 9 bases, with 15 bases separating them. Germline CDR1 and CDR2: MGHRA and YSYEKL. The CDR3 region is CASSQMELAGEQFF. Written as DNA, the CDR3 is TGCGCCAGCAGCCAGATGGAGCTAGCAGGTGAGCAGTTCTTC.

The chain carries TRBV10-2 and TRBJ1-1; 8 bases match TRBD1. The trim removed 6 bases at V and 1 base at J, leaving 1 base unmatched. Germline values: CDR1 WSHSY, CDR2 SAAADI. The CDR3 is 13 amino acids. CDR3 amino acids: CASRGTGNTEAFF. Here the CDR3 DNA reads TGCGCCAGCAGGGGGACAGGGAACACTGAAGCTTTCTTT.

This clone appeared a single time. The chain joins TRBV12-3 or TRBV12-4 to TRBJ2-5; D unresolved. V was clipped by 3 bases and J by 5 bases, with 10 bases between them. The CDR3 consists of 13 residues. The CDR3 region has the DNA TGTGCCAGCAGTTTCGTCGGGTTTGAGACCCAGTACTTC. This sequence encodes CASSFVGFETQYF.

V gene TRBV19 combines with J gene TRBJ2-7, with a tentative D call TRBD1 (5 bases). Trimming took 4 bases from V and 0 from J, leaving 7 bases between them. This CDR3 contains 13 residues. Looked up from germline, CDR1 is LNHDA and CDR2 is SQIVND (reference sequence). CDR3 in DNA: TGTGCCAGTAGTAACAGGATCTCCTACGAGCAGTACTTC. Its protein is CASSNRISYEQYF. The full variable domain, its missing parts supplied by reference TRBV19 and TRBJ2-7, is DGGITQSPKYLFRKEGQNVTLSCEQNLNHDAMYWYRQDPGQGLRLIYYSQIVNDFQKGDIAEGYSVSREKKESFPLTVTSAQKNPTAFYLCASSNRISYEQYFGPGTRLTVT.

This chain links TRBV9 with TRBJ2-5; 14 positions agree with TRBD2. In germline, CDR1 is SGDLS, CDR2 YYNGEE. The CDR3 is made up of 18 amino acids. The junction had 9 bases not matched to a gene; V was cut back by 0 bases and J by 5 bases. The CDR3 loop reads CASSVEGRGLAGAETQYF. The CDR3 DNA reads as TGTGCCAGCAGCGTAGAAGGACGGGGACTAGCGGGAGCGGAGACCCAGTACTTC. Using reference TRBV9 and TRBJ2-5 for the parts outside the CDR3, the full variable domain is DSGVTQTPKHLITATGQRVTLRCSPRSGDLSVYWYQQSLDQGLQFLIQYYNGEERAKGNILERFSAQQFPDLHSELNLSSLELGDSALYFCASSVEGRGLAGAETQYFGPGTRLLVL.

The genes are TRBV5-4 and TRBJ1-4, with D unclear. This CDR3 is 15 amino acids long. Germline V lookup: CDR1 SGHNT, CDR2 YYREEE (reference sequence). Trimming took 0 bases from V and 8 from J, leaving 14 bases between them. CDR3 protein: CASSLERVAEEKLFF. CDR3 sequence (DNA): TGTGCCAGCAGCTTGGAGCGGGTTGCGGAGGAAAAACTGTTTTTT.

This clone was counted between two and nine times. The chain couples TRBV6-1 to TRBJ1-3, with unresolved D. Germline assignment: CDR1 MNHNS and CDR2 SASEGT. V was clipped by 1 base and J by 0 bases, with 7 bases between them. The CDR3 has 15 residues. The DNA for the CDR3 is TGTGCCAGCAGTGAAGGCATCTACTCTGGAAACACCATATATTTT. Translating gives CASSEGIYSGNTIYF.

As DNA, the CDR3 is TGTGCCAGCAGTCTCGGGACAGGGTCGGGAAATGAGCAGTTCTTC. Translation gives CASSLGTGSGNEQFF. This chain links TRBV6-4 with TRBJ2-1; 9 bases are a match to TRBD1. Germline CDR1 MRHNA, CDR2 SNTAGT. With V trimmed by 5 bases and J by 7 bases, 9 bases remained unmatched. This CDR3 has 15 amino acids.

The J gene is TRBJ1-1, the V gene TRBV27; D possibly corresponds to TRBD1 (6 bases). The germline V and J ends were trimmed by 0 bases and 6 bases, with 14 bases remaining between them. The CDR3 extends over 15 amino acids. Germline V gene lookup returns CDR1 MNHEY and CDR2 SMNVEV (reference sequence). The CDR3 loop reads CASSLSVRGGSEAFF. The CDR3 DNA follows: TGTGCCAGCAGTTTATCTGTCAGGGGCGGCTCTGAAGCTTTCTTT.

The V gene is TRBV7-2, the J gene TRBJ2-1, with TRBD1 matching over 8 bases. There are 16 residues in the CDR3. Germline trimming cut 1 base from V and 7 bases from J; bases unmatched to any gene: 9. Germline V lookup: CDR1 SGHTA, CDR2 FQGNSA. Here the CDR3 reads CASSLGTGRQSNEQFF. The CDR3 nucleotides read TGTGCCAGCAGCTTAGGGACAGGGAGGCAATCTAATGAGCAGTTCTTC.

The CDR3 sequence is CATSRGTGASGELFF. The CDR3 nucleotides read TGTGCCACCAGTCGTGGGACAGGGGCGTCCGGGGAGCTGTTTTTT. The J gene is TRBJ2-2, the V gene TRBV24-1, with 10 bases fitting TRBD1. The V and J ends lost 6 bases and 6 bases, in that order; junction bases with no gene match: 6. The germline V gene has CDR1 KGHDR and CDR2 SFDVKD. The CDR3 runs to 15 residues.

The chain employs TRBV5-1 and TRBJ1-1; possible D gene TRBD1, 6 bases. V lost 2 bases, J lost 1 base, and 15 bases lay in between. The CDR3 is 16 amino acids. CDR1 is SGHRS and CDR2 is YFSETQ in the germline V gene. In nucleotides, the CDR3 is TGCGCCAGCAGCTTCGTGATGGGGGGCGCGAACACTGAAGCTTTCTTT. It encodes CASSFVMGGANTEAFF.

The chain joins TRBV28 to TRBJ1-2, with unresolved D. V lost 7 bases, J lost 0 bases, and 9 bases lay in between. CDR1 and CDR2 (germline): MDHEN, SYDVKM. The CDR3 runs to 13 residues. The CDR3 sequence is CASMLPSNYGYTF. For the CDR3, the DNA is TGTGCCAGCATGCTGCCTTCTAACTATGGCTACACCTTC.

This clone was seen a handful of times. V and J are TRBV5-4 and TRBJ1-2; D is uncertain. The CDR3 is made up of 15 amino acids. Between the trimmed V and J ends, which lost 4 bases and 0 bases, there was a span of 13 bases. In germline, CDR1 is SGHNT, CDR2 YYREEE (reference sequence). CDR3 bases: TGTGCCAGCAGCCCGGAGGGAGGTCCTAACTATGGCTACACCTTC. This translates into CASSPEGGPNYGYTF.

The V and J genes are TRBV27 and TRBJ1-5; a weak D match, TRBD1 (5 bases). V lost 9 bases, J lost 2 bases, and 20 bases lay in between. The length of the CDR3 is 16 residues. The germline CDR1 and CDR2 sequences are MNHEY and SMNVEV (reference sequence). CDR3 DNA sequence: TGTGCCAGAAGAGCGAGGGGAAGGGGTGGCAATCAGCCCCAGCATTTT. Its translation: CARRARGRGGNQPQHF.